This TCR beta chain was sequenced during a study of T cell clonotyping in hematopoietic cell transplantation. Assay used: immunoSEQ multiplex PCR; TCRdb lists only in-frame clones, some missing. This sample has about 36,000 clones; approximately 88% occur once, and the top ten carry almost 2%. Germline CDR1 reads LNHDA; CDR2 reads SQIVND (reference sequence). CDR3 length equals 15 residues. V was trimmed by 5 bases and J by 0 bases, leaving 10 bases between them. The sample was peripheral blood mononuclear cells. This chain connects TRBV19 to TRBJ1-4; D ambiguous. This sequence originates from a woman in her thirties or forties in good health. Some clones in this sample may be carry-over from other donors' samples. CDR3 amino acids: CASSGLFATNEKLFF. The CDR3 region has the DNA TGTGCCAGTAGTGGGTTATTTGCAACTAATGAAAAACTGTTTTTT.